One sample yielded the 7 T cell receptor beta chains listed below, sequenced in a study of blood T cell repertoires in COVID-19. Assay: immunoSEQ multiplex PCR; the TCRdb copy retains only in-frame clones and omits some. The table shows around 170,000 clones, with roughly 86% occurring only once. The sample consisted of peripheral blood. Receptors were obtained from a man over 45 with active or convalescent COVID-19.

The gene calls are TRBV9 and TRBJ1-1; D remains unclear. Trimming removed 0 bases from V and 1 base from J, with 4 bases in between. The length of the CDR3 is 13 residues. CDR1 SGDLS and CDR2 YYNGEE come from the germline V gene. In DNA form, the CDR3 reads TGTGCCAGCAGCGTAGACGGGAACACTGAAGCTTTCTTT. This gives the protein CASSVDGNTEAFF. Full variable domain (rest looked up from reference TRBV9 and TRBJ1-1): DSGVTQTPKHLITATGQRVTLRCSPRSGDLSVYWYQQSLDQGLQFLIQYYNGEERAKGNILERFSAQQFPDLHSELNLSSLELGDSALYFCASSVDGNTEAFFGQGTRLTVV.

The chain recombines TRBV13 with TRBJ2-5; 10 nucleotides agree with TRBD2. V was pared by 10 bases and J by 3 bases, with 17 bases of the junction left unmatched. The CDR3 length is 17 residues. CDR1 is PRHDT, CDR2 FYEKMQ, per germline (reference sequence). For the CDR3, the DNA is TGTGCCACCACCCCGGCTAGCGGGAGAGCCGGGGAAGAGACCCAGTACTTC. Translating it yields CATTPASGRAGEETQYF.

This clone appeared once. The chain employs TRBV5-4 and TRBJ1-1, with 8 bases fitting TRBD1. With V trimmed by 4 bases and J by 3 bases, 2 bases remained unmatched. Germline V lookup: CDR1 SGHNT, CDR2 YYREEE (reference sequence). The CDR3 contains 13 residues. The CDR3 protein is CASSQDRDTEAFF. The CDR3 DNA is TGTGCCAGCAGCCAGGACAGGGACACTGAAGCTTTCTTT.

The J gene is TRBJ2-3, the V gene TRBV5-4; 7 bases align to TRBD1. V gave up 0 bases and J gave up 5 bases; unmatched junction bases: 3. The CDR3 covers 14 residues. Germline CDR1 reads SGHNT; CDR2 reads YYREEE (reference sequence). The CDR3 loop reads CASSLDRGRDTQYF. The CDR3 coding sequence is TGTGCCAGCAGCTTGGACAGGGGAAGAGATACGCAGTATTTT. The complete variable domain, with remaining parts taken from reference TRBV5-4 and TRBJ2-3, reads ETGVTQSPTHLIKTRGQQVTLRCSSQSGHNTVSWYQQALGQGPQFIFQYYREEENGRGNFPPRFSGLQFPNYSSELNVNALELDDSALYLCASSLDRGRDTQYFGPGTRLTVL.

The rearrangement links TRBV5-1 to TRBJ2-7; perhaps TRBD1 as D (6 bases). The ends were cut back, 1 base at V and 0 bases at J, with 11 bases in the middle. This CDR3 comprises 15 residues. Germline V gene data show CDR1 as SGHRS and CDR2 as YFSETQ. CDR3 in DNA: TGCGCCAGCAGCTTGACAGGGCCCCGCTCCTACGAGCAGTACTTC. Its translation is CASSLTGPRSYEQYF.

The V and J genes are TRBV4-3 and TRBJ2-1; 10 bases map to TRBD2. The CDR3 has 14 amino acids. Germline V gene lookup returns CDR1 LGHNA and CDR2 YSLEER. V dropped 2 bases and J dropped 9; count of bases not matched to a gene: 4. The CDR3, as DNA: TGCGCCAGCAGCCAACTAGCGGGAGTTAGTGAGCAGTTCTTC. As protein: CASSQLAGVSEQFF.

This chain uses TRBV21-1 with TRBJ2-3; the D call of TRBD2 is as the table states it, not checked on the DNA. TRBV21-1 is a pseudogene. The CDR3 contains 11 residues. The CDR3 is CATALMDTQYF. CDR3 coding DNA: TGTGCCACCGCACTAATGGATACGCAGTATTTT.